A selection of T cell receptor beta chains follows, all from one sample in a study of T cell repertoires in cytomegalovirus infection. TCRdb re-called the reads with MiXCR, one entry per CDR3 protein. The sample contains just under 550,000 distinct CDR3 sequences, approximately 26% of which appear only once. Sequenced material: PBMCs. These TCRs come from a human donor in good health (CMV status not recorded). Some clones in this sample may be carry-over from other donors' samples. The CDR3 runs from the conserved cysteine through the conserved F or W. Clone size is shown for a subset of rows, as once, few, many or a class of expanded clone.

many	TRBV7-2	TRBJ2-1	CASSRAGRGNEQFF
few	TRBV20-1	TRBJ2-1	CSASDRWAHNEQFF
.	TRBV7-9	TRBJ2-1	CASSLVPSDNEQFF
.	TRBV5-6	TRBJ2-1	CASSPGLAGSYNEQFF
many	TRBV7-6	TRBJ2-2	CASSEEGTGELFF
.	TRBV27	TRBJ1-4	CASRDQGADEKLFF
few	TRBV19	TRBJ1-5	CASLPQLGSGGNQPQHF
.	TRBV19	TRBJ2-1	CASSIEAGNAYNEQFF
few	TRBV5-4	TRBJ1-2	CASSGQGNGYTF
.	TRBV10-3	TRBJ2-1	CAISEPRPGTSGTNYNEQFF
many	TRBV7-6	TRBJ1-2	CASSPSGGSYGYTF
few	TRBV29-1	TRBJ2-3	CSVSPTARTDTQYF
.	TRBV29-1	TRBJ2-5	CSVDYRGRETQYF
.	TRBV4-1	TRBJ1-2	CASSQEYRTFSGYTF
many	TRBV12-3/TRBV12-4	TRBJ1-4	CASSRFNEKLFF
.	TRBV5-1	TRBJ2-7	CASSPSGNLYEQYF
few	TRBV7-8	TRBJ2-1	CASSSRTSLSYNEQFF
few	TRBV10-3	TRBJ2-3	CAISESWATDTQYF
.	TRBV5-6	TRBJ1-1	CASSLAGSQNTEAFF
many	TRBV7-2	TRBJ2-2	CASSFTRSGTGELFF
few	TRBV4-3	TRBJ1-2	CASSQDSRTPGRGYTF
.	TRBV20-1	TRBJ2-3	CSAYPGGPSTDTQYF
few	TRBV7-2	TRBJ1-5	CASSLVAGQANNQPQHF
few	TRBV7-2	TRBJ1-3	CASSLVEGPGNTIYF
few	TRBV6-5	TRBJ2-7	CASSYKGEAGQTYEQYF
few	TRBV6-5	TRBJ1-1	CASSYGAPNTEAFF
few	TRBV6-5	TRBJ1-2	CASSYTGQGPNGYTF
.	TRBV20-1	TRBJ1-5	CSALGNQPQHF
.	TRBV7-9	TRBJ2-2	CASSLLRGDTGELFF
.	TRBV27	TRBJ2-5	CARTGTSGTWKTQYF
.	TRBV4-2	TRBJ1-1	CASSQEGGQGRTEAFF
.	TRBV27	TRBJ2-7	CASSRASGSYEQYF
.	TRBV18	TRBJ2-3	CASSPASGSGDTQYF
.	TRBV7-9	TRBJ1-5	CASNQGQGDQPQHF
.	TRBV6-6	TRBJ1-2	CASSYPGQGLGGGYTF
.	TRBV19	TRBJ2-3	CASSIDLPTDTQYF
.	TRBV29-1	TRBJ2-1	CSAAGLAGGGEQFF